This T cell receptor (beta chain) stems from a study of T cells in tuberculosis. Overall study: Sequenced TCRs come from CD1B-GMM tetramer-binding T cells. This South African cohort compared adolescents with or without latent tuberculosis against adults with active tuberculosis.

Each donor contributed 95,000 or so T cells on average, unsorted. Measured with immunoSEQ multiplex PCR; TCRdb has only the in-frame clones, and not every one. This repertoire shows tens of thousands of clones, roughly 90% found once; its top ten account for 5.5% to 6.5%. In germline, CDR1 is MGHDK, CDR2 SYGVNS. V trimming: 5 bases; J trimming: 4 bases; junction bases outside the gene matches: 2. The CDR3 is 15 residues long. The sequencing input was PBMCs. V gene TRBV25-1 combines with J gene TRBJ1-6; TRBD1 aligns across 10 bases. The receptor was derived from a donor between 10 and 35 years old with latent tuberculosis or without tuberculosis infection. This CDR3 is CASSPGQGYNSPLHF. CDR3 coding DNA: TGTGCCAGCAGTCCGGGACAGGGGTATAATTCACCCCTCCACTTT.